This T cell receptor beta chain was identified in a study of blood T cell repertoires in COVID-19. Study at large: Both acute and convalescent COVID-19 samples were obtained from the United States, Italy and Spain.

In the study's own analysis: It was from reference gene primer amplification that nucleated cell counts were estimated. Measured with immunoSEQ multiplex PCR; TCRdb has only the in-frame clones, and not every one. That table supplies the V and J calls and clone size; D and trimming were determined from the DNA. The table records some 200,000 clones, 85% to 90% of them present only once. Cohorts were based on clinical histories the participants reported. The receptor comes from a woman aged 50 to 65 in a cohort exposed to, infected with or recovered from COVID-19 (not recorded which). The sequencing input was PBMCs or T cells enriched from blood (not recorded which).

The CDR3 protein is CASSSVRGGNTIYF. The CDR3 region has the DNA TGTGCCAGCAGCTCGGTCAGAGGTGGAAACACCATATATTTT. The rearrangement links TRBV11-2 to TRBJ1-3; no clear D. V dropped 4 bases and J dropped 3 bases, with 10 bases sitting between them. The CDR3 is made up of 14 amino acids. The germline V gene has CDR1 SGHAT and CDR2 FQNNGV.